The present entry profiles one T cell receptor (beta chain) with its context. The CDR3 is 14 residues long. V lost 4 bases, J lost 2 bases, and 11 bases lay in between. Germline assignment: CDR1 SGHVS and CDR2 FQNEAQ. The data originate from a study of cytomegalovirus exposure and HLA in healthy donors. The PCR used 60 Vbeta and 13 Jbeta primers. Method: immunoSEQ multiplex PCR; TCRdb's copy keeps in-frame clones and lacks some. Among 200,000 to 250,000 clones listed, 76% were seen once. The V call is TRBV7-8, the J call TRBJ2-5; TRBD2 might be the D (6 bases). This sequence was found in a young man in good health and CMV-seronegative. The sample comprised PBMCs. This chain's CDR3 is CASSSLGRQETQYF. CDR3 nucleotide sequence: TGTGCCAGCAGCTCGCTAGGGAGGCAAGAGACCCAGTACTTC.